This T cell receptor (beta chain) comes out of a study of CD8+ T cells in alopecia areata. Study-wide context: Patients in the treated group were given tofacitinib by mouth, 5 to 10 mg twice a day.

Treatment given: oral pan-JAK inhibitor, 5-10 mg twice daily. Individuals with alopecia areata gave both lesional scalp punch biopsies and peripheral blood for collection. CD4+ and CD8+ T cells were sorted from PBMCs. Between the trimmed V and J ends, which lost 1 base and 1 base, there was a span of 10 bases. Germline CDR1 reads LGHNA; CDR2 reads YSLEER. The CDR3 consists of 15 residues. This clone turned up a few times. Its cognate antigen is unknown. After isolation, RNA underwent reverse transcription to generate cDNA as the sequencing template. The method was immunoSEQ multiplex PCR; TCRdb's version includes in-frame clones alone and lacks a portion of them. The sample lists some 96,000 clones, approximately 60% occurring once. Study outcomes and limitations: Numerous clones, expanded in lesions, remained in scalp and blood during tofacitinib.

Specimen: CD8+ T cells sorted from blood, collected at week 4, from a patient treated with tofacitinib. The clonotype was recovered from a human donor with alopecia areata. The gene calls are TRBV4-3 and TRBJ1-2; D ambiguous. The CDR3 nucleotides read TGCGCCAGCAGCCAAGTGGCGGAGATTAACTATGGCTACACCTTC. Translated, it gives CASSQVAEINYGYTF.